The 5 T cell receptor beta chains presented below share a single source sample, sequenced in a study of Graves' ophthalmopathy and Graves' hyperthyroidism. Amplifying from RNA transcripts, the study obtained TCR beta CDR3 regions. First-round RT-PCR relied on HTBI primers, and a second-round multiplex PCR came next. TCRdb called the multiplex PCR reads again in MiXCR, with one record for every CDR3 protein. Found here are more than 150,000 distinct CDR3 sequences, less than 45% of them singletons; the top ten hold under 7%. Sequencing was performed on peripheral blood. The receptor set was obtained from a woman aged 35 to 49 with Graves' ophthalmopathy.

The chain recombines TRBV7-9 with TRBJ1-1; the match to TRBD1 covers 7 bases. This CDR3 region has 14 residues. J was trimmed by 5 bases and V by 5 bases; bases with no gene match: 8. Germline lookup yields CDR1 SEHNR and CDR2 FQNEAQ (reference sequence). The CDR3, as DNA: TGTGCCAGCAGCACGGAGACAGGGAGGACTGAAGCTTTCTTT. It is translated as CASSTETGRTEAFF.

The sample holds many counts of this clonotype. The chain links TRBV7-2 to TRBJ2-2, with a weak D call TRBD1 (5 bases). This CDR3 is built from 14 residues. The V end lost 4 bases, the J end lost 7 bases, and 13 bases lay between the germline ends. The V gene's germline CDR1 is SGHTA and CDR2 FQGNSA. The chain's CDR3 is CASSSRGAGGELFF. The CDR3 bases are TGTGCCAGCAGCTCCCGTGGGGCCGGCGGGGAGCTGTTTTTT.

In its sample, this clonotype was seen many times. This rearrangement joins TRBV2 to TRBJ2-2; D not resolved. Germline CDR1 SNHLY, CDR2 FYNNEI. Trimming removed 8 bases from V and 1 base from J, with 8 bases in between. The CDR3 has 13 amino acids. The CDR3 DNA reads TGTGCCAGCGGCCAACAGAACACCGGGGAGCTGTTTTTT. Its protein is CASGQQNTGELFF.

The chain combines TRBV12-3 or TRBV12-4 with TRBJ2-5, with unresolved D. Deletions cut 5 bases from V and 2 bases from J, with 12 bases between. The CDR3 consists of 14 residues. The CDR3: CASSPRGWQETQYF. Here the CDR3 DNA reads TGTGCCAGCAGTCCCCGAGGTTGGCAAGAGACCCAGTACTTC.

This clonotype was picked up many times. The chain couples TRBV4-1 to TRBJ1-6; tentatively, D is TRBD1 (5 bases). Germline loops: CDR1 MGHRA, CDR2 YSYEKL. V gave up 1 base and J gave up 6 bases, with 10 bases separating them. This CDR3 is 15 amino acids long. CDR3 sequence (DNA): TGCGCCAGCAGCCAAGGCGCACAGGCTAATTCACCCCTCCACTTT. Encoded protein: CASSQGAQANSPLHF.